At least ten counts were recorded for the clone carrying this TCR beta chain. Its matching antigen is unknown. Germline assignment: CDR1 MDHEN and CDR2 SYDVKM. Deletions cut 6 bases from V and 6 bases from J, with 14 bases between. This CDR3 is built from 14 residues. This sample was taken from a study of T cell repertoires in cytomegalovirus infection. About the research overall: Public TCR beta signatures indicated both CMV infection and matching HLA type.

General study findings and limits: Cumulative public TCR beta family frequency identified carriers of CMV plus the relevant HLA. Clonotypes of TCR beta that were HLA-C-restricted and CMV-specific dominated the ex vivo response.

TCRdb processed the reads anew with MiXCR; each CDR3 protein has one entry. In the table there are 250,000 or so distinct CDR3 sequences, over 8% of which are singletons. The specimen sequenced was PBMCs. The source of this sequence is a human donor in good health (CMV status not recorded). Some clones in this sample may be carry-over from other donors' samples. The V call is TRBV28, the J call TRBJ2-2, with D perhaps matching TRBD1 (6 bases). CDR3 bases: TGTGCCAGCAGAAGTACAGGGTTCTCCGGGGAGCTGTTTTTT. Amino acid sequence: CASRSTGFSGELFF.